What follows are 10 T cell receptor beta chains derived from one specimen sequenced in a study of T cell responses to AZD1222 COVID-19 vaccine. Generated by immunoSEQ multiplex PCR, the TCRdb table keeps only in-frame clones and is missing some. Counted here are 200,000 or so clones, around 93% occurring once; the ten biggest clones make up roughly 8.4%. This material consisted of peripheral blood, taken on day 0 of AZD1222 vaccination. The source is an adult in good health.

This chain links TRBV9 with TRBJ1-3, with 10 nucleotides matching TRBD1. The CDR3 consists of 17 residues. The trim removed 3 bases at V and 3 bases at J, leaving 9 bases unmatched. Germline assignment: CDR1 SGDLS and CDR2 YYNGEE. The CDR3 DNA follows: TGTGCCAGCAGCGGATTCCGAGGACAGGGGGGTGGAAACACCATATATTTT. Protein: CASSGFRGQGGGNTIYF.

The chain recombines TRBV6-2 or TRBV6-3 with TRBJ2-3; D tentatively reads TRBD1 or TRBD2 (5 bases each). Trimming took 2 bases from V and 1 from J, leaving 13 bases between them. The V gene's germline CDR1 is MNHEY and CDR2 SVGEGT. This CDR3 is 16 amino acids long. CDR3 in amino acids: CASSYSSRGGTDTQYF. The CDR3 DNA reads TGTGCCAGCAGTTACAGTTCAAGGGGAGGCACAGATACGCAGTATTTT.

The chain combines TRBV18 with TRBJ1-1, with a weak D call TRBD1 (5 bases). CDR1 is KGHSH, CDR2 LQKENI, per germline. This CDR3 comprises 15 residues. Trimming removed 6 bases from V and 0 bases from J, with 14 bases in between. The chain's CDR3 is CASSLQGAMNTEAFF. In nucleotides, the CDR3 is TGTGCCAGCTCCCTTCAGGGAGCAATGAACACTGAAGCTTTCTTT.

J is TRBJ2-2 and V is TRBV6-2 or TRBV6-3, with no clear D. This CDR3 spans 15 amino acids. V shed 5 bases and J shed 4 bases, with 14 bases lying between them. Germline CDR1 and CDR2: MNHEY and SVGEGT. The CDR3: CASSKYRALTGELFF. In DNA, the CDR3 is TGTGCCAGCAGTAAATACCGGGCGCTCACCGGGGAGCTGTTTTTT.

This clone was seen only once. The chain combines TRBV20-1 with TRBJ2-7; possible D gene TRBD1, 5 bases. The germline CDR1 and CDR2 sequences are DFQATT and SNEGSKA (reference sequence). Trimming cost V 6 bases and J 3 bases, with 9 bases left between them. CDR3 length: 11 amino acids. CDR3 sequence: CSAVQGYEQYF. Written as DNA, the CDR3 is TGCAGTGCGGTCCAGGGCTACGAGCAGTACTTC.

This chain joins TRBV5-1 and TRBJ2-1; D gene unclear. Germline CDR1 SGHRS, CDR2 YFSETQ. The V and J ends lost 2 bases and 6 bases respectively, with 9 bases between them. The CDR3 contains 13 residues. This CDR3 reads CASSLVERNEQFF. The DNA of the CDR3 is TGCGCCAGCAGCTTAGTCGAGCGCAATGAGCAGTTCTTC.

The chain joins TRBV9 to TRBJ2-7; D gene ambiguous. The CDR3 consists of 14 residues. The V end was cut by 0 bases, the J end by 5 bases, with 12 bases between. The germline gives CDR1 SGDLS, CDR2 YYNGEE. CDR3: CASSVGGSWNEQYF. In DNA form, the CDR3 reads TGTGCCAGCAGCGTAGGCGGATCCTGGAACGAGCAGTACTTC.

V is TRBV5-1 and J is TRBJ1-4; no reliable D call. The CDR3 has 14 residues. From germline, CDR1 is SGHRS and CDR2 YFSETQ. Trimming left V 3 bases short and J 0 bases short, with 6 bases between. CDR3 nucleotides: TGCGCCAGCAGCTCCGGTGCAACTAATGAAAAACTGTTTTTT. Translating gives CASSSGATNEKLFF. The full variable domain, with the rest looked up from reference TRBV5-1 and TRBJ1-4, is KAGVTQTPRYLIKTRGQQVTLSCSPISGHRSVSWYQQTPGQGLQFLFEYFSETQRNKGNFPGRFSGRQFSNSRSEMNVSTLELGDSALYLCASSSGATNEKLFFGSGTQLSVL.

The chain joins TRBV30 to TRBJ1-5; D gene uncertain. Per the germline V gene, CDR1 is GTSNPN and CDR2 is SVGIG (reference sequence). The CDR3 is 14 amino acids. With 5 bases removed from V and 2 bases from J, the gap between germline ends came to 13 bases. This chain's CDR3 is CAWAGDTGNQPQHF. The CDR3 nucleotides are TGTGCCTGGGCCGGCGACACAGGCAATCAGCCCCAGCATTTT.

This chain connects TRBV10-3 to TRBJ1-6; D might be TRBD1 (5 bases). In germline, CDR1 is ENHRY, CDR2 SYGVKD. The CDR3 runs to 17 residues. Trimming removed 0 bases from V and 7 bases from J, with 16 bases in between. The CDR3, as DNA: TGTGCCATCAGTGAGTCCGGGTCAGGGAACGCCAATTCACCCCTCCACTTT. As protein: CAISESGSGNANSPLHF.